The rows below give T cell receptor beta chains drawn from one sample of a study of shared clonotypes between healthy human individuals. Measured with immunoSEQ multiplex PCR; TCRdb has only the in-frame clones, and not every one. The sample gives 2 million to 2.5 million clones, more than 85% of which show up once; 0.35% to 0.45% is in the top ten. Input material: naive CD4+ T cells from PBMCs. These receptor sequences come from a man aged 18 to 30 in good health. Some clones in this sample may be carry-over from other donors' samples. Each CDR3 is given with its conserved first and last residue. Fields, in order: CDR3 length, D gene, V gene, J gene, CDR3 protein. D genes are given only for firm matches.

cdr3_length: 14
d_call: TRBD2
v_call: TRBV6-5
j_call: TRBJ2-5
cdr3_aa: CASRIAGGPETQYF

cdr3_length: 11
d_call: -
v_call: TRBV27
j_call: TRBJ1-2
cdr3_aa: CASSAGGGYTF

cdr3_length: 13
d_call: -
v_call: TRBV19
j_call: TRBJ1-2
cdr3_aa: CATKRTGAYGYTF

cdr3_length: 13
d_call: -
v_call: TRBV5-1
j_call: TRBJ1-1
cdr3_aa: CASSLKDGFGAFF

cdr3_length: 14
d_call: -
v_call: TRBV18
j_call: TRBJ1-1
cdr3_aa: CASSQDRQNTEAFF

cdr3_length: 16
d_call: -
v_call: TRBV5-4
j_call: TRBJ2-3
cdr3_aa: CASSLARDFYTDTQYF

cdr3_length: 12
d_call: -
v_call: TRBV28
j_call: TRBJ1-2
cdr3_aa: CASGTANYGYTF

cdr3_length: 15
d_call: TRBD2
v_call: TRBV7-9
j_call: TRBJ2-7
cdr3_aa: CASSWGASGSYEQYF

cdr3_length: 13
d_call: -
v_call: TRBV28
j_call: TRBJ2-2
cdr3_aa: CAITRGNTGELFF

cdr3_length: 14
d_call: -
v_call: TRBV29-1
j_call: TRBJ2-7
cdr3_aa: CSVVPYGLSYEQYF

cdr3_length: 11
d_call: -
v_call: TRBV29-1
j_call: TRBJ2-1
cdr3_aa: CSVSDYFGEFF

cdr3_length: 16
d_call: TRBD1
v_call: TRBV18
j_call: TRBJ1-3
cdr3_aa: CASSLSGTGSGNTIYF

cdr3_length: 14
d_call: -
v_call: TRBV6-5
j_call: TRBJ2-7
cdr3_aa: CASRNPGISYEQYF

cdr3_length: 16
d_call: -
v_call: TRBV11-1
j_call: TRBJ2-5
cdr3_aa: CASSARASQRRETQYF

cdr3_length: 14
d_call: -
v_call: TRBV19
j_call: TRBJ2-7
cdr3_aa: CASSISAGADEQYF

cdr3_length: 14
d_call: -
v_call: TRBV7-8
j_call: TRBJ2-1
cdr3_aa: CATRGPSTYNEQFF

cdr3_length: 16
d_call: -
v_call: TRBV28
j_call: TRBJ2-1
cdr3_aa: CASSKPALWYGGEQFF

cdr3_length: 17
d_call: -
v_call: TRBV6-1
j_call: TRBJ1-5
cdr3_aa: CASSEAGGAWSNQPQHF

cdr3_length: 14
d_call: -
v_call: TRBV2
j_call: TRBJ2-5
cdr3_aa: CASSDGRRGETQYF

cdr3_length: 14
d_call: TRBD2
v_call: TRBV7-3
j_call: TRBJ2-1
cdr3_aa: CASSWGLARNEQFF

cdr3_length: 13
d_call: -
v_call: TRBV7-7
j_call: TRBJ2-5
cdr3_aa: CASSPGTGETQYF

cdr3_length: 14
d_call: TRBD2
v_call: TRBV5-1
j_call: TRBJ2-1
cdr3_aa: CASSTQGLGNEQFF

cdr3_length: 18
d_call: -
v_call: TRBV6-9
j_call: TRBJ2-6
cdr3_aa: CASSREFLRQSRANVLTF

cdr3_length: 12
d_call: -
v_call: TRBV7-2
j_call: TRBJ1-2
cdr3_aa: CASSQRGWGYTF

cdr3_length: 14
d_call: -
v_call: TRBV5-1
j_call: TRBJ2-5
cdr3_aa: CASQGRLRDGTQYF

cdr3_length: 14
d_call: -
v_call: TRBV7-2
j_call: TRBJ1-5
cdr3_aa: CASSRPGGNQPQHF

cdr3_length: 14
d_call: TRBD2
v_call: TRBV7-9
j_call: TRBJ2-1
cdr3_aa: CASGIVAGKNEQFF

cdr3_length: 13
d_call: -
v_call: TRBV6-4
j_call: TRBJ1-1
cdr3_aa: CASSDEVGTEAFF

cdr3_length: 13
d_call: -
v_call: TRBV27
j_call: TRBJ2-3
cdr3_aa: CASSLLAGDTQYF

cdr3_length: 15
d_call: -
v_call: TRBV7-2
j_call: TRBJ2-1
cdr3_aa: CASSLVGLVGNEQFF

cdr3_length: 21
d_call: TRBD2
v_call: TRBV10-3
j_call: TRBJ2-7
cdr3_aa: CAISDPDRDGGFRGSSYEQYF

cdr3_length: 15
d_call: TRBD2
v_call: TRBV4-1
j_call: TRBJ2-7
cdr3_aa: CASSHLAGGIYEQYF

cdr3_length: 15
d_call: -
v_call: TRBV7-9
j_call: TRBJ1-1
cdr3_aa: CASSLVEIVNTEAFF

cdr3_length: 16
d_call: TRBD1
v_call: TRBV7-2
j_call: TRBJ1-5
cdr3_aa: CASSGQGSVEGQPQHF

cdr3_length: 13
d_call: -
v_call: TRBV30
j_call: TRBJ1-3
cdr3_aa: CAWSVVLGYTIYF

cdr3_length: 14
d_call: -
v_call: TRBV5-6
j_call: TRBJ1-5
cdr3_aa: CASSLGGGNQPQHF